This TCR beta chain was retrieved from a study of regulatory T cells in long-lasting Graves disease. Study-wide points: Persistent disease preferred TRBV28, TRBJ1-2 and TRBJ2-5. Thyroid tissue went unexamined; only peripheral blood was analyzed.

TCR beta libraries were built with iRepertoire HTBI primers and Arm-PCR of CDR3 regions. Original processing notes: Identification yielded around 64 TRBV and over eleven TRBJ segments across samples. Each CDR3 protein gets one entry after TCRdb re-called the multiplex PCR reads with MiXCR. These V and J calls rely on TCRdb rather than the paper's analysis. The sample carries around 400,000 distinct CDR3 sequences, approximately 10% recorded once. This CDR3 is built from 18 residues. Germline V gene data show CDR1 as MDHEN and CDR2 as SYDVKM. Trimming took 5 bases from V and 1 from J; bases not matched to a gene: 14. This clonotype has a count of ten or more. Its target is not known. Regarding time point: newly diagnosed GD, antithyroid drugs for less than 3 months. After RNA was extracted from PBMCs, the TCR library was made from it. These same data were also listed under a study on T cells in Graves' hyperthyroidism and ophthalmopathy.

The sequenced sample was peripheral blood mononuclear cells (PBMCs), obtained at new diagnosis, from a patient treated with antithyroid drugs. This TCR was sampled from a woman under 30 with Graves disease. The chain employs TRBV28 and TRBJ1-5, with 7 bases that match TRBD1. The CDR3 DNA is TGTGCCAGCAGTCCCCCCCGGACAGGTCTAATCAGCAATCAGCCCCAGCATTTT. This encodes CASSPPRTGLISNQPQHF.